The T cell receptor beta chain described here comes from a study of shared clonotypes between healthy human individuals. Clones were read by immunoSEQ multiplex PCR, and TCRdb kept only the in-frame ones, dropping some. This table has about 1.1 million clones, approximately 80% appearing once. J lost 0 bases, V lost 4 bases, and 7 bases had no gene match. The length of the CDR3 is 15 residues. This chain joins TRBV5-3 and TRBJ2-7, with TRBD1 matching 7 bases. TRBV5-3 is marked as an open reading frame, function uncertain. The TCR originated in a man aged 18 to 35 in good health. Some clones in this sample may be carry-over from other donors' samples. Sequencing was done on a sample of memory CD4+ T cells from PBMCs. Subset indicated: CD45RA-negative fraction. DNA for the CDR3: TGTGCCAGAAGCGAGGGACAGAAGAACTCCTACGAGCAGTACTTC. It specifies CARSEGQKNSYEQYF.